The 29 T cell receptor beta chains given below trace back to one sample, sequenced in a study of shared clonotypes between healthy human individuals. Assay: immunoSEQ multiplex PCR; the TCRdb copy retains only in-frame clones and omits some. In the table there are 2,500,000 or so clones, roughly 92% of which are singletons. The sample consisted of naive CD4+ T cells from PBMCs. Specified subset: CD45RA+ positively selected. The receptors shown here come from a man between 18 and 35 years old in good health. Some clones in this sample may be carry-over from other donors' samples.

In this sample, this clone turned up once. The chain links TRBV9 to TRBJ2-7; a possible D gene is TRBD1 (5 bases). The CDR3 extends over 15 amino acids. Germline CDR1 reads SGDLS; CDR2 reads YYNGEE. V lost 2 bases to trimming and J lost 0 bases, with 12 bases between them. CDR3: CASSVDSLASYEQYF. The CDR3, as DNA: TGTGCCAGCAGCGTCGACAGCCTTGCCTCCTACGAGCAGTACTTC.

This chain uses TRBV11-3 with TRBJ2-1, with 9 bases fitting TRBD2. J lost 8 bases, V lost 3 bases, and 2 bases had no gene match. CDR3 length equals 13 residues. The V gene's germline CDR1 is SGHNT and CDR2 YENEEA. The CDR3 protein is CASSFQREDEQFF. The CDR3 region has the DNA TGTGCCAGCAGCTTCCAGCGGGAGGATGAGCAGTTCTTC.

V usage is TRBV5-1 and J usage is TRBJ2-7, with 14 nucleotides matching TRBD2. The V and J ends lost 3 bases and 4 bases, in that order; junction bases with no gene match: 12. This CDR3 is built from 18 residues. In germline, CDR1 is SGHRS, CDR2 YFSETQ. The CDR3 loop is CASSSLGLAGGRGYEQYF. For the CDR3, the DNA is TGCGCCAGCAGCTCCCTCGGACTAGCGGGAGGCCGGGGTTACGAGCAGTACTTC.

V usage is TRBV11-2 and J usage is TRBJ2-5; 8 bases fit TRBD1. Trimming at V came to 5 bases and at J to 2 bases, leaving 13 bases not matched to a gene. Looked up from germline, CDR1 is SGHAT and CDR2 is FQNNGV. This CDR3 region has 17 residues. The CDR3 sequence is CASSRFSGTGLQETQYF. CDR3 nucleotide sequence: TGTGCCAGCAGCCGATTCTCCGGGACAGGTCTTCAAGAGACCCAGTACTTC. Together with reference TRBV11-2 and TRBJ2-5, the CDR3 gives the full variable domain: EAGVAQSPRYKIIEKRQSVAFWCNPISGHATLYWYQQILGQGPKLLIQFQNNGVVDDSQLPKDRFSAERLKGVDSTLKIQPAKLEDSAVYLCASSRFSGTGLQETQYFGPGTRLLVL.

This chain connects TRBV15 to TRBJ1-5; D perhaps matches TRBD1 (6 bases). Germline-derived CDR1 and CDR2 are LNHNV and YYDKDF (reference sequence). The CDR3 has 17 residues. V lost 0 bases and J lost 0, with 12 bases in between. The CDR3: CATSRDGTPYSNQPQHF. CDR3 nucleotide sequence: TGTGCCACCAGCAGAGACGGGACACCCTATAGCAATCAGCCCCAGCATTTT.

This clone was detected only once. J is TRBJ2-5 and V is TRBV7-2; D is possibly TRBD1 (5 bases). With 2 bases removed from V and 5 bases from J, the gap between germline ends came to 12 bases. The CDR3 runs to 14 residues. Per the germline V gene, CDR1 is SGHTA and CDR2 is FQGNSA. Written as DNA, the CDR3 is TGTGCCAGCAGCTTAAGCAGGGCCCACGAGACCCAGTACTTC. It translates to CASSLSRAHETQYF.

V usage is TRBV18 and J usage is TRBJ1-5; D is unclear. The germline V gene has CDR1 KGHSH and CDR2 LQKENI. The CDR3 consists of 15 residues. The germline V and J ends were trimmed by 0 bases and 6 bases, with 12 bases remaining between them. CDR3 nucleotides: TGTGCCAGCTCACCACCGGTAGGGCGGCGTCAGCCCCAGCATTTT. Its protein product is CASSPPVGRRQPQHF.

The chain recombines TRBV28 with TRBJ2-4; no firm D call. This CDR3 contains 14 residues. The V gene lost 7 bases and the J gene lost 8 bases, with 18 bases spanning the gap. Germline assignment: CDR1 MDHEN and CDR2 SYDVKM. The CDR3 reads CASTTVPGRDIQYF. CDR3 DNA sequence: TGTGCCAGCACCACCGTCCCTGGAAGGGACATTCAGTACTTC.

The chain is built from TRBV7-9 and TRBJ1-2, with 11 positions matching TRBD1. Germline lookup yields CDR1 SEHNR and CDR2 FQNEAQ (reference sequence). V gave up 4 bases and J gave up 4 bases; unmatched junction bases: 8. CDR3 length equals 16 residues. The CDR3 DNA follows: TGTGCCAGCAGCTCGGCCTCGGGACAGGGGGGCTATGGCTACACCTTC. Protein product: CASSSASGQGGYGYTF.

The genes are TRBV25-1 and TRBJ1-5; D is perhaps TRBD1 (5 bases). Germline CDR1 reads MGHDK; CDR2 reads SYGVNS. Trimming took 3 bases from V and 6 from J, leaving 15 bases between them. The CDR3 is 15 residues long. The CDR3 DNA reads TGTGCCAGCAGTGATGGTGGGGGGGGACGTCAGCCCCAGCATTTT. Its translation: CASSDGGGGRQPQHF.

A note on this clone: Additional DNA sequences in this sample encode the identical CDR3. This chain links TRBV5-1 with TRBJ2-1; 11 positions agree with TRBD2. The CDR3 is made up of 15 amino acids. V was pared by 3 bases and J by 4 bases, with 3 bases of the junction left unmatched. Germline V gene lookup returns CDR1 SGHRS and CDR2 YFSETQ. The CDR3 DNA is TGCGCCAGCAGCTCCGGGACTAGCGGATACAATGAGCAGTTCTTC. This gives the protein CASSSGTSGYNEQFF.

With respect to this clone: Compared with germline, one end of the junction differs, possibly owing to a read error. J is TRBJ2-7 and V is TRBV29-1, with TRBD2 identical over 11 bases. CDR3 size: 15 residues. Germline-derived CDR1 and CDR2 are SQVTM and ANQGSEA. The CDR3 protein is CSVEDRSGRAYEQYF. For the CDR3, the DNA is TGCAGCGTTGAAGATCGTAGCGGGAGGGCCTATGAGCAGTACTTC.

The CDR3 DNA reads as TGTGCCAGCAGCTTGGACGGATTCTATGGCTACACCTTC. It encodes CASSLDGFYGYTF. V and J are TRBV5-4 and TRBJ1-2; D ambiguous. The CDR3 consists of 13 residues. V dropped 0 bases and J dropped 4 bases, with 7 bases sitting between them. Germline CDR1 and CDR2: SGHNT and YYREEE (reference sequence).

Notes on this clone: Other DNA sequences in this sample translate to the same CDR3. Here the CDR3 DNA reads TGTGCCAGCTCACCGACGAGGGTTGGAGACACTGAAGCTTTCTTT. Protein product: CASSPTRVGDTEAFF. The V call is TRBV18, the J call TRBJ1-1, with D unresolved. CDR1 KGHSH and CDR2 LQKENI come from the germline V gene. The CDR3 runs 15 residues. Trimming cost V 3 bases and J 3 bases, with 14 bases left between them.

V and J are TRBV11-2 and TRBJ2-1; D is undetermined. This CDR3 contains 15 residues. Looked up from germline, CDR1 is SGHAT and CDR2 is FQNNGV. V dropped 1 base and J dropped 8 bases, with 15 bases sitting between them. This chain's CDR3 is CASSLVSIMRHEQFF. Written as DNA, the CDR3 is TGTGCCAGCAGCTTAGTATCTATAATGAGGCATGAGCAGTTCTTC.

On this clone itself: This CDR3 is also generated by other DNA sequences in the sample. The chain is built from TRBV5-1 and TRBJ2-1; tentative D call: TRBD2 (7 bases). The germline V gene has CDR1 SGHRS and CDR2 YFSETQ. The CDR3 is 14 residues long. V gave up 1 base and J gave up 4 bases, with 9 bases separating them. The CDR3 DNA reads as TGCGCCAGCAGCTTGAGCGGGACATACAATGAGCAGTTCTTC. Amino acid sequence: CASSLSGTYNEQFF.

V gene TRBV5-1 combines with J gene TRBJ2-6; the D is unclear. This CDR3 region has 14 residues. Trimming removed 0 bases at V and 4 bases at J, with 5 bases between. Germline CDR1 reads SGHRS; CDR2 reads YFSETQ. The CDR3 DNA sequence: TGCGCCAGCAGCTTGGGTCCCGGGGCCAACGTCCTGACTTTC. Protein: CASSLGPGANVLTF.

The CDR3 spells CASSQVGQGSNYGYTF. CDR3 in DNA: TGTGCCAGCAGCCAAGTGGGACAGGGAAGTAACTATGGCTACACCTTC. The rearrangement links TRBV14 to TRBJ1-2; 9 bases map to TRBD1. The CDR3 has 16 residues. The V segment lost 1 base and the J segment 1 base; nucleotides outside the gene matches: 4. The V gene's germline CDR1 is SGHDN and CDR2 FVKESK.

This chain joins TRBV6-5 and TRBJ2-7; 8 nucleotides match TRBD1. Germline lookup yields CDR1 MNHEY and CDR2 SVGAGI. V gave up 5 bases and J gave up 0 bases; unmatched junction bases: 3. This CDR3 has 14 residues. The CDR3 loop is CASSRQGPSYEQYF. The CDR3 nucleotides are TGTGCCAGCAGTAGACAGGGGCCCTCCTACGAGCAGTACTTC.

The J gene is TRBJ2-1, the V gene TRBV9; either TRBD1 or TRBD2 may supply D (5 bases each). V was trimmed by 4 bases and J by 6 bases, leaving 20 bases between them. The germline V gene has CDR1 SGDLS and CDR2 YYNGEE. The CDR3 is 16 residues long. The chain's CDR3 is CASSPRVSSRVNEQFF. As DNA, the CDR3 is TGTGCCAGCAGCCCCAGGGTCTCCTCGAGGGTCAATGAGCAGTTCTTC.

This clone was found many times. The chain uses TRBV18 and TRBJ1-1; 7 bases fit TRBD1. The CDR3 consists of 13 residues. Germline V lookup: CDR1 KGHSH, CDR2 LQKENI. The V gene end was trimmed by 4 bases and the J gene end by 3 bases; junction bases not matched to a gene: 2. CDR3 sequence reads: CASSQGQYTEAFF. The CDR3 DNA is TGTGCCAGCTCACAGGGACAGTACACTGAAGCTTTCTTT.

CDR3 in DNA: TGTGCCAGTAGTATAAGACAGACCACAGATACGCAGTATTTT. Translation: CASSIRQTTDTQYF. This chain links TRBV19 with TRBJ2-3, with D possibly TRBD1 on 5 matching bases. The length of the CDR3 is 14 residues. V was trimmed by 2 bases and J by 2 bases, leaving 8 bases between them. Per the germline V gene, CDR1 is LNHDA and CDR2 is SQIVND (reference sequence).

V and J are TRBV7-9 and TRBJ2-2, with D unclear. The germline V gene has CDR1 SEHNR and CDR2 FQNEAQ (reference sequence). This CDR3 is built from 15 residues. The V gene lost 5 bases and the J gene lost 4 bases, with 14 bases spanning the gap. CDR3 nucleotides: TGTGCCAGCAGCCCCTCCCTGTTGGGCACCGGGGAGCTGTTTTTT. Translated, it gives CASSPSLLGTGELFF.

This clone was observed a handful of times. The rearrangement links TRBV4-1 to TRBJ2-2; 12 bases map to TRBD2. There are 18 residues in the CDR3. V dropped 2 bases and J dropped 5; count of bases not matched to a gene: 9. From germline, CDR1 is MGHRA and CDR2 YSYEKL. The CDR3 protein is CASSQFPLAGGRTGELFF. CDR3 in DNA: TGCGCCAGCAGCCAATTCCCCCTAGCGGGAGGGAGGACCGGGGAGCTGTTTTTT.

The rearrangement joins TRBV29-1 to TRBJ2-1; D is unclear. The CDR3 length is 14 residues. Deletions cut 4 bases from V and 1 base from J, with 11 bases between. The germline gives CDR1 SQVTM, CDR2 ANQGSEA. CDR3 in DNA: TGCAGCGTTGTGCCGGTCGAGTCCTACAATGAGCAGTTCTTC. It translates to CSVVPVESYNEQFF.

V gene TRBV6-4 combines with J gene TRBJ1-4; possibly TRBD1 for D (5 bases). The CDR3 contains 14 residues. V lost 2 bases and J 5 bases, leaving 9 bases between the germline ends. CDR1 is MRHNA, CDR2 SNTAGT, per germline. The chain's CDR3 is CASSDAGPNEKLFF. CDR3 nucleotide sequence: TGTGCCAGCAGTGACGCGGGACCGAATGAAAAACTGTTTTTT.

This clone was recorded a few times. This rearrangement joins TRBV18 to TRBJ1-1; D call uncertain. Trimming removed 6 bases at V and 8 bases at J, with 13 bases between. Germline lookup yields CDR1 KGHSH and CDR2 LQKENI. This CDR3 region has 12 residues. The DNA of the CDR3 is TGTGCCAGCTCTGGGTCATCCAGAGAAGCTTTCTTT. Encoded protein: CASSGSSREAFF.

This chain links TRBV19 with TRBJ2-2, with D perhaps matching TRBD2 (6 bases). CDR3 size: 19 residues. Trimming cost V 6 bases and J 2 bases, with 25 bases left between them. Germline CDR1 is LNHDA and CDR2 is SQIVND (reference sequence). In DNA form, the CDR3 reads TGTGCCAGTAGATTAAGGGACTCCCCATACCTTAGCAACACCGGGGAGCTGTTTTTT. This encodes CASRLRDSPYLSNTGELFF.

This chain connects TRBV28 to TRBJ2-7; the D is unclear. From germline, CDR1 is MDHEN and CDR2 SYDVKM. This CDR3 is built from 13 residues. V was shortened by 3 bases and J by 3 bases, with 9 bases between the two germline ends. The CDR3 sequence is CASSFQPFYEQYF. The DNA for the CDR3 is TGTGCCAGCAGTTTTCAACCTTTCTACGAGCAGTACTTC.